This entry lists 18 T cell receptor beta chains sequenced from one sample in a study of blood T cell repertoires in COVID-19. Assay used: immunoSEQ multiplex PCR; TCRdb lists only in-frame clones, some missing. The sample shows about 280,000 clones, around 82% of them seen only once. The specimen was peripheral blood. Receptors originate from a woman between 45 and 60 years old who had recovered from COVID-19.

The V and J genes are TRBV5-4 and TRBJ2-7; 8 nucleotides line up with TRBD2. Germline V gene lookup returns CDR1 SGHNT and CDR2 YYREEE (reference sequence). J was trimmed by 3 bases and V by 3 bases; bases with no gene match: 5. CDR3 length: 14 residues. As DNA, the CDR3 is TGTGCCAGCAGCTCAACCGGGACTAGCTACGAGCAGTACTTC. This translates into CASSSTGTSYEQYF.

The CDR3: CASSPGQGVKNTEAFF. CDR3 nucleotide sequence: TGCGCCAGCAGCCCGGGACAGGGGGTTAAGAACACTGAAGCTTTCTTT. The rearrangement links TRBV5-1 to TRBJ1-1, with 11 bases fitting TRBD1. V was clipped by 4 bases and J by 1 base; unmatched bases: 6. Germline CDR1 is SGHRS and CDR2 is YFSETQ. This CDR3 comprises 16 residues.

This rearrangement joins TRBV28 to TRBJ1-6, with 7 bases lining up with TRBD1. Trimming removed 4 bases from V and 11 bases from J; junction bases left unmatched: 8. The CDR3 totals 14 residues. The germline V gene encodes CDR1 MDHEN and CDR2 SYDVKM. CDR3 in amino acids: CASSSGGWNTPLHF. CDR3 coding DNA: TGTGCCAGCAGTTCAGGGGGGTGGAATACACCCCTCCACTTT.

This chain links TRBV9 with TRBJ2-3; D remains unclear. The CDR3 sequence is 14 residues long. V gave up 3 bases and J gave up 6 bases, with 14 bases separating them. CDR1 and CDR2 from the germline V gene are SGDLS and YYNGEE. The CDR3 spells CASSGAPYDDTQYF. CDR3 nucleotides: TGTGCCAGCAGCGGGGCCCCTTATGATGATACGCAGTATTTT.

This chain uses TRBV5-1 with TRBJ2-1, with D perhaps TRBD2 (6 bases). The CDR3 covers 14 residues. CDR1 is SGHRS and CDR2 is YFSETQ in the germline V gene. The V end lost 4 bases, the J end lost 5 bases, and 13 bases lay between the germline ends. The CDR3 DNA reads TGCGCCAGCAGCACCGGAGGGCAGGACAATGAGCAGTTCTTC. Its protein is CASSTGGQDNEQFF.

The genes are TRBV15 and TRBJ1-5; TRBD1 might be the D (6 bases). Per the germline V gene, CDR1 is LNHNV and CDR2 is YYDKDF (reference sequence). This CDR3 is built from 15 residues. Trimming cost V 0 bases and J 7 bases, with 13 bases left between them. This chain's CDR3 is CATSRDLGGGQPQHF. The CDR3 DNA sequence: TGTGCCACCAGCAGAGATCTTGGGGGCGGGCAGCCCCAGCATTTT.

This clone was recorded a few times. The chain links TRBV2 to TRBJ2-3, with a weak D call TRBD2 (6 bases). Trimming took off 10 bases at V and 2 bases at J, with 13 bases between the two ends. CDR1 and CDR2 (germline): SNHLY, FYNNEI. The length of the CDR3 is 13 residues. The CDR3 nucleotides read TGTGCCACCTCCCTAGCGTACACAGATACGCAGTATTTT. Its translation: CATSLAYTDTQYF.

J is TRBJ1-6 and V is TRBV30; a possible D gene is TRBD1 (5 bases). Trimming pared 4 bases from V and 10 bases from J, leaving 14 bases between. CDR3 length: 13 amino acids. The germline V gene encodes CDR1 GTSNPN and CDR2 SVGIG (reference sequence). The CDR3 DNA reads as TGTGCCTGGACCCCTTGGGGGGACTCACCCCTCCACTTT. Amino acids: CAWTPWGDSPLHF.

The CDR3 region is CASSQEQVLNYGYTF. The CDR3 DNA follows: TGTGCCAGCAGCCAAGAACAGGTTCTTAACTATGGCTACACCTTC. The rearrangement links TRBV4-2 to TRBJ1-2; D might be TRBD1 (5 bases). The germline V gene encodes CDR1 LGHNA and CDR2 YNFKEQ. The length of the CDR3 is 15 residues. V lost 0 bases to trimming and J lost 1 base, with 9 bases between them.

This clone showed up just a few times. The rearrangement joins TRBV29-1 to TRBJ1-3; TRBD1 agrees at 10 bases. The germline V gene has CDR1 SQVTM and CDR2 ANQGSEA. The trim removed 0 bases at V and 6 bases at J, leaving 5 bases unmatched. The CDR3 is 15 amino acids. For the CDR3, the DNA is TGCAGCGTTGAAGATCCGGACAGGGGGGCAAACACCATATATTTT. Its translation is CSVEDPDRGANTIYF. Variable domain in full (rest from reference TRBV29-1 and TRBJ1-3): SAVISQKPSRDICQRGTSLTIQCQVDSQVTMMFWYRQQPGQSLTLIATANQGSEATYESGFVIDKFPISRPNLTFSTLTVSNMSPEDSSIYLCSVEDPDRGANTIYFGEGSWLTVV.

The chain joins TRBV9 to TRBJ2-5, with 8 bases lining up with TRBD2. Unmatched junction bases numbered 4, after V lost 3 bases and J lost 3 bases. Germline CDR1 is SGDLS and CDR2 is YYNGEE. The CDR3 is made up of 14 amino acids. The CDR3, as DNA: TGTGCCAGCAGCGAAAGCGGGAGAGAAGAGACCCAGTACTTC. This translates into CASSESGREETQYF.

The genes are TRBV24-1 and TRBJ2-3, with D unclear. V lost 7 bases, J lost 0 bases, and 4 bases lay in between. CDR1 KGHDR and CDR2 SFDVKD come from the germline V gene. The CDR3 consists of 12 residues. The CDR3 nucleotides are TGTGCCACCAGGGCTAGCACAGATACGCAGTATTTT. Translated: CATRASTDTQYF.

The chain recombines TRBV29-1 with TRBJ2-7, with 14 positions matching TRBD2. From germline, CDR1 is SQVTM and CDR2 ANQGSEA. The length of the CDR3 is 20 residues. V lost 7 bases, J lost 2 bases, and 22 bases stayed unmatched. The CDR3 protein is CSADSGYGTSGSGEPYEQYF. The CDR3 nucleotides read TGCAGCGCTGACAGTGGGTACGGGACTAGCGGGAGTGGGGAACCCTACGAGCAGTACTTC.

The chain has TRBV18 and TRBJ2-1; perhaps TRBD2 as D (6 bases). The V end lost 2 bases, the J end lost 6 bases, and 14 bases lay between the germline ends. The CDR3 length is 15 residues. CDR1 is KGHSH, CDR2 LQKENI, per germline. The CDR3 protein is CASSPSGTPANEQFF. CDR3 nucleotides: TGTGCCAGCTCACCATCCGGGACTCCAGCCAATGAGCAGTTCTTC.

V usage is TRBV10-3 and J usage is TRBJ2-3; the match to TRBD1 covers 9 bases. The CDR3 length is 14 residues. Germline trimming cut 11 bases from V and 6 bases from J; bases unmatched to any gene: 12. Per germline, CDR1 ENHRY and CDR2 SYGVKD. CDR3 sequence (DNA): TGTGCCGTCCTCAGGGACAGGGTGATGGATACGCAGTATTTT. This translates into CAVLRDRVMDTQYF.

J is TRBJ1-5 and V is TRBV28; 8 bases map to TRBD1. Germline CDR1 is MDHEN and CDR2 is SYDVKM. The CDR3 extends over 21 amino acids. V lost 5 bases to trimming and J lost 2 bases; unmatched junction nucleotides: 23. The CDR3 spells CASSILPGTGVSRNGNQPQHF. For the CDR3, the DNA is TGTGCCAGCAGTATACTACCCGGGACAGGAGTTTCTCGGAATGGCAATCAGCCCCAGCATTTT. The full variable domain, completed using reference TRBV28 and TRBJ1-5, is DVKVTQSSRYLVKRTGEKVFLECVQDMDHENMFWYRQDPGLGLRLIYFSYDVKMKEKGDIPEGYSVSREKKERFSLILESASTNQTSMYLCASSILPGTGVSRNGNQPQHFGDGTRLSIL.

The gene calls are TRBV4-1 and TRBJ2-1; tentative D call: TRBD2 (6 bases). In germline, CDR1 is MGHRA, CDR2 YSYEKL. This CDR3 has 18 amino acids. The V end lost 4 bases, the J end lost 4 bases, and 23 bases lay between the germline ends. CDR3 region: CASSPTRGVGGNYNEQFF. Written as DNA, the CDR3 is TGCGCCAGCAGCCCTACCCGTGGCGTGGGGGGAAATTACAATGAGCAGTTCTTC.

The DNA of the CDR3 is TGTGCCAGCAGTCCTCCGGGACAGGGGGTTACCGGGGAGCTGTTTTTT. It translates to CASSPPGQGVTGELFF. The V gene is TRBV28, the J gene TRBJ2-2; 11 nucleotides agree with TRBD1. V shed 5 bases, J shed 5 bases, and the junction held 7 bases outside the gene matches. The CDR3 consists of 16 residues. CDR1 is MDHEN and CDR2 is SYDVKM in the germline V gene.